This record looks at one TCR beta chain sequence and its context. Its target is not known. The data stem from a study of shared clonotypes between healthy human individuals. Germline lookup yields CDR1 SEHNR and CDR2 FQNEAQ (reference sequence). This CDR3 region has 15 residues. The J segment lost 2 bases and the V segment lost 9 bases, leaving 5 bases of the junction unmatched. Broader study findings: The authors expected sequencing depth to affect clonotype sharing among donors. Generally, estimated richness proved larger in naive subsets than it did in memory subsets. Represented genetic and exposure-history diversity was restricted by having few donors. Generation probabilities were higher for clonotypes shared across all four sorted-subset donors than for unshared ones.

Assay: immunoSEQ multiplex PCR; the TCRdb copy retains only in-frame clones and omits some. The sample carries approximately 1.5 million clones, around 98.5% recorded once. The chain couples TRBV7-9 to TRBJ2-3, with 13 bases matching TRBD2. Sequences were obtained from naive CD4+ T cells sorted from blood. Subset meaning: CD45RA+ positively selected. This TCR was sampled from a man aged 25 to 40 in good health. This CDR3 is CASRGLAGFTDTQYF. The CDR3 region has the DNA TGTGCCAGTAGGGGACTAGCGGGATTCACAGATACGCAGTATTTT.